This T cell receptor (beta chain) stems from a study of siplizumab effects on memory and regulatory T cells. The study, taken as a whole, reports: There were only a minor fraction of alloreactive clones that mapped to unstimulated subsets. Siplizumab gave mappable alloreactive CD4+ clones an average Treg-derived fraction of under 70%, against 26.9% in controls. Suppressive activity of Tregs proliferating in siplizumab cultures remained unconfirmed.

Some 94,000 TCR templates underwent assay in every sample. Only in-frame clones appear in the TCRdb table, and some are missing; sequencing was by immunoSEQ multiplex PCR. The table includes 9,900 or so clones, 40% to 55% detected once. In this sample, this clone is medium-sized. The antigen is undetermined. Over a period of roughly 6 days at 37 degrees C, the mixed lymphocyte reaction cells were cocultured. This CDR3 is 18 amino acids long. The chain uses TRBV12-2 and TRBJ1-5; no check of the table's D call, TRBD1, against the DNA was made. TRBV12-2 represents a pseudogene. This receptor was taken from a human donor in good health; the cells came from an allogeneic mixed lymphocyte reaction. Sequenced sample: CFSE-low (dividing) CD4+ T cells sorted from an allogeneic mixed lymphocyte reaction. CDR3: CASRPRTESCYSNQPQHF. The CDR3 DNA is TGTGCAAGTCGCCCCCGGACAGAGAGCTGTTATAGCAATCAGCCCCAGCATTTT.